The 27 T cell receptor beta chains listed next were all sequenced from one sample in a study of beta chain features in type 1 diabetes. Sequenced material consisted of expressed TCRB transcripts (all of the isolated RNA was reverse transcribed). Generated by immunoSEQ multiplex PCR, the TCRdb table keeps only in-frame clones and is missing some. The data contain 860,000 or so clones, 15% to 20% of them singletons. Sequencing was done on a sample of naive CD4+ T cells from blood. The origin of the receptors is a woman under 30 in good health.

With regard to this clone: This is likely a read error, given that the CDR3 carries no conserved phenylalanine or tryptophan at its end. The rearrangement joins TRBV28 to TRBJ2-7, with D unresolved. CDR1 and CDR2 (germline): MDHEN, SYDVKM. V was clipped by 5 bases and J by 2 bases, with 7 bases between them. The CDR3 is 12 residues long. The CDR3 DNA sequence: TGTGCCAGCAGTAGCGTTACCTACGAGCAGTACCTC. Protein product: CASSSVTYEQYL.

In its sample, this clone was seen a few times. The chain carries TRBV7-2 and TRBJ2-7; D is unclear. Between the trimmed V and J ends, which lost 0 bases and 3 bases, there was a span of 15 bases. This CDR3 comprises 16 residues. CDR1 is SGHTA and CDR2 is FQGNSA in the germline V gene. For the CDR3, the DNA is TGTGCCAGCAGCTTAGCGCTGGTAGGTCAGATCTACGAGCAGTACTTC. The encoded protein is CASSLALVGQIYEQYF.

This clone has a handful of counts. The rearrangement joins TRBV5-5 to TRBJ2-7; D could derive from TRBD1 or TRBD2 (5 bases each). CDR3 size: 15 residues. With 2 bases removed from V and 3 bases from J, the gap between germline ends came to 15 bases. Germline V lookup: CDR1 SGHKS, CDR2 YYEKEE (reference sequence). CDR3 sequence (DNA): TGTGCCAGCAGCTTTAGGACGAGTGGGGGCTACGAGCAGTACTTC. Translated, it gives CASSFRTSGGYEQYF.

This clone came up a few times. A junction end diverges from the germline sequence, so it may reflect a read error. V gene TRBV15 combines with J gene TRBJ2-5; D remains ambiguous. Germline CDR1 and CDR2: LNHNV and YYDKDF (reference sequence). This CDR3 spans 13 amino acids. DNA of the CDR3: TGTGCCACCACCAGAGGCCTCCTGGAGACCCAGTACTTC. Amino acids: CATTRGLLETQYF. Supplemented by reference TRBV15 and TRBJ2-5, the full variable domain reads DAMVIQNPRYQVTQFGKPVTLSCSQTLNHNVMYWYQQKSSQAPKLLFHYYDKDFNNEADTPDNFQSRRPNTSFCFLDIRSPGLGDTAMYLCATTRGLLETQYFGPGTRLLVL.

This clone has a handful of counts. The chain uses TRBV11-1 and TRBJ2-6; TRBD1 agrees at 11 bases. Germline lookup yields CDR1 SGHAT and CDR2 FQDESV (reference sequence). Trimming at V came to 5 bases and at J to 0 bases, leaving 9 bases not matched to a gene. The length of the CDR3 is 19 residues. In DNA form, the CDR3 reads TGTGCCAGCAGCGGACAGGGGGCGCGGCCGGCCTCTGGGGCCAACGTCCTGACTTTC. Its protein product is CASSGQGARPASGANVLTF.

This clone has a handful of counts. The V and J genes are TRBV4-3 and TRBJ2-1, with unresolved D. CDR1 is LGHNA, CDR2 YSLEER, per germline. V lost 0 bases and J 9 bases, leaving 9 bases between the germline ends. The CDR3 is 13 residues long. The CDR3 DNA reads TGCGCCAGCAGCCAAGAAGCCACGGGTGAGCAGTTCTTC. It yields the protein CASSQEATGEQFF.

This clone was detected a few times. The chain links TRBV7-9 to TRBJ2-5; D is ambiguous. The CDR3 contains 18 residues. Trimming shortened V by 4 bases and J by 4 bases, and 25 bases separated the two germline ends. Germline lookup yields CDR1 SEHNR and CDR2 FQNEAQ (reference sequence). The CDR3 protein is CASSSNAFLGPPGETQYF. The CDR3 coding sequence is TGTGCCAGCAGCTCAAACGCCTTTCTAGGGCCACCAGGAGAGACCCAGTACTTC.

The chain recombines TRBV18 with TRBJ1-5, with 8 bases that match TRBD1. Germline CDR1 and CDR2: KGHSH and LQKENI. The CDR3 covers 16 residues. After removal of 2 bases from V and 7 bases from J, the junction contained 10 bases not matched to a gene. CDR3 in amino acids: CASSPSAQGAGQPQHF. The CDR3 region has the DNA TGTGCCAGCTCACCAAGCGCCCAGGGGGCGGGACAGCCCCAGCATTTT.

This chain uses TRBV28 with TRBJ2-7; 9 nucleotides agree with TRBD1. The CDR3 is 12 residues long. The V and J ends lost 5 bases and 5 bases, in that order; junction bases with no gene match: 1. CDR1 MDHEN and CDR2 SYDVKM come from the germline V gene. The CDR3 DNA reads TGTGCCAGCAGTGGGACAGGGAACGAGCAGTACTTC. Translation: CASSGTGNEQYF.

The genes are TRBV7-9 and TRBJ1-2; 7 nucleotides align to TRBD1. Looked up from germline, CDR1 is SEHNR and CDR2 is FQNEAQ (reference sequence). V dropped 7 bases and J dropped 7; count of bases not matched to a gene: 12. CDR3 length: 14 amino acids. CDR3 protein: CASTISRGLGGYTF. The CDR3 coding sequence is TGTGCCAGCACCATCTCCAGGGGGTTGGGTGGCTACACCTTC.

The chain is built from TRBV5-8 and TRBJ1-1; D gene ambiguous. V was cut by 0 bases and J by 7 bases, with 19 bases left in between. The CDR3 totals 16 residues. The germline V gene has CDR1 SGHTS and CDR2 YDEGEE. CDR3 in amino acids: CASSLVSSYPANEAFF. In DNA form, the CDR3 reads TGTGCCAGCAGCTTGGTTAGCTCTTACCCCGCAAATGAAGCTTTCTTT.

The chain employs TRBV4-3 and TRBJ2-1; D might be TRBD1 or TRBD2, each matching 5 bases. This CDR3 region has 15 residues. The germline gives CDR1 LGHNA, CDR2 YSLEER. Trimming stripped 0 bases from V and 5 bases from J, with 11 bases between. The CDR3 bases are TGCGCCAGCAGCCAAGATAACTGGGGGAACAATGAGCAGTTCTTC. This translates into CASSQDNWGNNEQFF.

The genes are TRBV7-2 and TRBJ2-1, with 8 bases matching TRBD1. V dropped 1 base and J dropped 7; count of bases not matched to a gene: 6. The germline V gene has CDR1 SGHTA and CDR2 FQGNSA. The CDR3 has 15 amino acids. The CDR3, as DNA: TGTGCCAGCAGCTTAGGGCAGGGGGCTTGGAATGAGCAGTTCTTC. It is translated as CASSLGQGAWNEQFF.

CDR3 region: CSVENYGYTF. The CDR3 DNA reads TGCAGTGTCGAGAACTATGGCTACACCTTC. The rearrangement joins TRBV20-1 to TRBJ1-2; D is unresolved. V lost 7 bases, J lost 2 bases, and 5 bases lay in between. The CDR3 length is 10 residues. CDR1 and CDR2 (germline): DFQATT, SNEGSKA (reference sequence).

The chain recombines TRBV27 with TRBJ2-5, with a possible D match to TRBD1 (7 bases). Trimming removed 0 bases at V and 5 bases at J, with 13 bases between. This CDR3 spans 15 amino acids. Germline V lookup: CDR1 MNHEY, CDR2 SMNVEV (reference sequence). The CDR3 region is CASSLSTQGRETQYF. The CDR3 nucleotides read TGTGCCAGCAGTTTATCGACACAGGGGAGGGAGACCCAGTACTTC.

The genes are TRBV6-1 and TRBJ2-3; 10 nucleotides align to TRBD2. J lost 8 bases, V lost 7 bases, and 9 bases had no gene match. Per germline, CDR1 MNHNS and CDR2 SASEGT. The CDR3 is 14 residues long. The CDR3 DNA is TGTGCCAGCACCAGGACTAGCGGCAGCGGTACGCAGTATTTT. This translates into CASTRTSGSGTQYF.

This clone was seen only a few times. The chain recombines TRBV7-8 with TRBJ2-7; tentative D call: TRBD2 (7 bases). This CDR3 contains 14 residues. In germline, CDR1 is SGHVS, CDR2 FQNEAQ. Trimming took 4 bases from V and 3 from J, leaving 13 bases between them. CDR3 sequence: CASSSRGGVYEQYF. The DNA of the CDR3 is TGTGCCAGCAGCTCTAGGGGGGGAGTCTACGAGCAGTACTTC. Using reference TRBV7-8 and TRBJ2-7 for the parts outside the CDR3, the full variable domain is GAGVSQSPRYKVAKRGQDVALRCDPISGHVSLFWYQQALGQGPEFLTYFQNEAQLDKSGLPSDRFFAERPEGSVSTLKIQRTQQEDSAVYLCASSSRGGVYEQYFGPGTRLTVT.

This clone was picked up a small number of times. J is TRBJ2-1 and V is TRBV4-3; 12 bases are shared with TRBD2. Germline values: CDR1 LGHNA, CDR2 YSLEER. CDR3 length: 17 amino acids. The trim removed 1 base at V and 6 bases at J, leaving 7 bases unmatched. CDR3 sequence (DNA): TGCGCCAGCAGCCAAGTTAGGACTAGCGGGGAACGCAATGAGCAGTTCTTC. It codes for CASSQVRTSGERNEQFF.

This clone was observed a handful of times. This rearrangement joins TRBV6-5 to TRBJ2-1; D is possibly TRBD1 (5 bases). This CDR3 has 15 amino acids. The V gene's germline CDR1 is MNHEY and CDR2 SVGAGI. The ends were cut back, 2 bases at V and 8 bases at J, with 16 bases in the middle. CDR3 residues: CASSYQGGMVDEQFF. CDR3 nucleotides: TGTGCCAGCAGTTACCAGGGTGGTATGGTCGATGAGCAGTTCTTC.

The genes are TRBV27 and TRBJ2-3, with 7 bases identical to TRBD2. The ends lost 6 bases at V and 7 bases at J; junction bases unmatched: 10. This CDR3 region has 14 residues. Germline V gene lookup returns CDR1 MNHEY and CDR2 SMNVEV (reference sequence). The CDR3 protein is CASRGLAAGNTQYF. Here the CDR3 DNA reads TGTGCCAGCAGGGGTCTAGCGGCTGGGAATACGCAGTATTTT.

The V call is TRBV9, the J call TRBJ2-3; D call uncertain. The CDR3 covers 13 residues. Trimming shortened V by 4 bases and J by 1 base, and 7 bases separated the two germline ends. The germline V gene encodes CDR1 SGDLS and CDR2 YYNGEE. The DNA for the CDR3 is TGTGCCAGCAGCCCCTTGGGCACAGATACGCAGTATTTT. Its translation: CASSPLGTDTQYF.

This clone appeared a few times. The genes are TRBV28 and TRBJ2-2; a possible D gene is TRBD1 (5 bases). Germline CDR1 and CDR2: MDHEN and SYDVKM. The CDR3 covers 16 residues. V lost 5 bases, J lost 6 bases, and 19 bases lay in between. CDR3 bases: TGTGCCAGCAGTCTTAGGGGCAGGTCCACCCCCGGGGAGCTGTTTTTT. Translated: CASSLRGRSTPGELFF.

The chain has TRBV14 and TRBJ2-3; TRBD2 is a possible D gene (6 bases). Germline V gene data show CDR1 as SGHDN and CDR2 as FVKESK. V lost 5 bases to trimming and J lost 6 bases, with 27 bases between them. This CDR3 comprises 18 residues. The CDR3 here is CASSSTPSAGSIRDTQYF. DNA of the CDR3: TGTGCCAGCAGCTCAACCCCGTCAGCGGGCTCCATTAGGGATACGCAGTATTTT.

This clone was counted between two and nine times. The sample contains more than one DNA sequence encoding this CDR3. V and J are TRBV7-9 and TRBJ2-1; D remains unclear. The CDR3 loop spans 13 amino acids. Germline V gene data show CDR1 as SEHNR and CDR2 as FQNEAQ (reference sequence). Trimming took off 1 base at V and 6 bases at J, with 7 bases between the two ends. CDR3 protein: CASSLGLGNEQFF. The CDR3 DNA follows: TGTGCCAGCAGCTTAGGGCTAGGCAATGAGCAGTTCTTC.

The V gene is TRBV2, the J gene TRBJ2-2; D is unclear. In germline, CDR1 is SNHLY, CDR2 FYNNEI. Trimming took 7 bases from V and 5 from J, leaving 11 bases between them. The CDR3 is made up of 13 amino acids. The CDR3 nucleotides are TGTGCCAGCAAGGGTTTTGATACCGGGGAGCTGTTTTTT. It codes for CASKGFDTGELFF.

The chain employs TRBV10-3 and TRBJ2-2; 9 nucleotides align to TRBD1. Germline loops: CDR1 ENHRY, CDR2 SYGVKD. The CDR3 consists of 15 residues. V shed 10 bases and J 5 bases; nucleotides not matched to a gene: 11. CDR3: CATSDGTGWTGELFF. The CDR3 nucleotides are TGTGCCACCTCTGACGGGACAGGGTGGACCGGGGAGCTGTTTTTT.

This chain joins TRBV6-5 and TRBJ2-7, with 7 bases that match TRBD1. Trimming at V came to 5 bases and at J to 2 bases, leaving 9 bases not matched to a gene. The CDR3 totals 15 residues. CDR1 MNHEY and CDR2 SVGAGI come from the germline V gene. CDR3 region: CASSPRDSRAYEQYF. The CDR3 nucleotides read TGTGCCAGCAGTCCCCGGGACAGCCGAGCCTACGAGCAGTACTTC.